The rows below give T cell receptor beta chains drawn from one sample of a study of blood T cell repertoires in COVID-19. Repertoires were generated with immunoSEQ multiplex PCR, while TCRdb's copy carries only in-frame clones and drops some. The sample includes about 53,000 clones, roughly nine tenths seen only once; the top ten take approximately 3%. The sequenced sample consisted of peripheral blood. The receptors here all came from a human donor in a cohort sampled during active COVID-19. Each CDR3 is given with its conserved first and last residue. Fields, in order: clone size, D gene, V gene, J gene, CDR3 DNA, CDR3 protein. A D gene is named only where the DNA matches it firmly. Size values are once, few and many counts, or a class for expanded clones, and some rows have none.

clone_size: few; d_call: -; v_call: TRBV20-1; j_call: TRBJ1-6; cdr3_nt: TGCAGTGCGGAAAACCTCGGGGCCCTCCACTTT; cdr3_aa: CSAENLGALHF
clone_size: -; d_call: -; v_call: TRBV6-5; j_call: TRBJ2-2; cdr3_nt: TGTGCCAGCCATACCAGTCCAGGAAACACCGGGGAGCTGTTTTTT; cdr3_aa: CASHTSPGNTGELFF
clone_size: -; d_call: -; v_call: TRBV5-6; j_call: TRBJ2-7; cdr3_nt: TGTGCCAGCAGCTCCCTGGAGAGCGGTGCCTCCTACGAGCAGTACTTC; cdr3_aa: CASSSLESGASYEQYF
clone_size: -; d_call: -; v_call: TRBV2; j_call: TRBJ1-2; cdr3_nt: TGTGCCGTCGGGGGTGGCTACACCTTC; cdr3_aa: CAVGGGYTF
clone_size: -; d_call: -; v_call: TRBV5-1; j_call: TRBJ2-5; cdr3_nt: TGCGCCAGCAGGCGGGATACGGGACCGGAAGAGACCCAGTACTTC; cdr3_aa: CASRRDTGPEETQYF
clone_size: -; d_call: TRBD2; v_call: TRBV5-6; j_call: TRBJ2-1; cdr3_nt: TGTGCCAGCAGCCAACTAGCGGGAGGACCATACAATGAGCAGTTCTTC; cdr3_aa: CASSQLAGGPYNEQFF
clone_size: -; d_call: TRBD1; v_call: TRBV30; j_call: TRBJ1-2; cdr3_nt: TGTGCCTGGGGGGCTCCGGGACAGGGGAACTATGGCTACACCTTC; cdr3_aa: CAWGAPGQGNYGYTF
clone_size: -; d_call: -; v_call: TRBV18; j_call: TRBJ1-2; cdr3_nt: TGTGCCAGCTACCTGATATTACAGGGAGATGGCTACACCTTC; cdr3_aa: CASYLILQGDGYTF
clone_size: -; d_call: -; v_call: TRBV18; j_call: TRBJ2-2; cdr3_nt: TGTGCCAGCTCACCTCCCACCAGGGTGACCGGGGAGCTGTTTTTT; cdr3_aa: CASSPPTRVTGELFF
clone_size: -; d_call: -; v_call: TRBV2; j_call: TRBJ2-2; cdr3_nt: TGTGCCAGCAGACGGGACACCGGGGAGCTGTTTTTT; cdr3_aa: CASRRDTGELFF
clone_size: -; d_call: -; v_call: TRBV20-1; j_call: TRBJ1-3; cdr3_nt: TGCAGTGCTAGAGTAAGAAACACCATATATTTT; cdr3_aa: CSARVRNTIYF
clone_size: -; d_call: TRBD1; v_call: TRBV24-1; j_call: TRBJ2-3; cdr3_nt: TGTGCCACCAGTGATTCGGGGACAGGGGTTACAGATACGCAGTATTTT; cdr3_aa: CATSDSGTGVTDTQYF
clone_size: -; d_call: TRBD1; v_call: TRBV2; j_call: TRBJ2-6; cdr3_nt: TGTGCCAGCAGCGAACAGGGGTCCGGGGCCAACGTCCTGACTTTC; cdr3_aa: CASSEQGSGANVLTF
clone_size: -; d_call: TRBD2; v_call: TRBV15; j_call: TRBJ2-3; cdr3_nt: TGTGCCACCAGCAGAGATCGACTAGCGGGATCCACAGATACGCAGTATTTT; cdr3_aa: CATSRDRLAGSTDTQYF
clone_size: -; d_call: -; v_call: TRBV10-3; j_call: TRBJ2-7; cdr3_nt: TGTGCGGCAGGGTCCTACGAGCAGTACTTC; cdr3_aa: CAAGSYEQYF
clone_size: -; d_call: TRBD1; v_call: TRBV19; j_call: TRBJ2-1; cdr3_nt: TGTGCCAGTAGTGCCGGGACAGGGGCCAGTGAGCAGTTCTTC; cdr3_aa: CASSAGTGASEQFF
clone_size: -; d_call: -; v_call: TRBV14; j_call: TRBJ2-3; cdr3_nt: TGTGCCAGCAGCCAAGTTGGCGACACCAATACGCAGTATTTT; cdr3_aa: CASSQVGDTNTQYF
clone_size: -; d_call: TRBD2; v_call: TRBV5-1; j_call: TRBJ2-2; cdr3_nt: TGCGCCAGCAGCTTGGCCCCTAGCGGGAGTAACACCGGGGAGCTGTTTTTT; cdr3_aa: CASSLAPSGSNTGELFF
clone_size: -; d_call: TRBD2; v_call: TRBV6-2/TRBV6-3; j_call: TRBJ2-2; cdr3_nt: TGTGCCAGCAGTCGGACTAGCGGGGGAATGACCGGGGAGCTGTTTTTT; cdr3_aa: CASSRTSGGMTGELFF
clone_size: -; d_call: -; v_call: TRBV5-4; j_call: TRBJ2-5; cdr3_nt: TGTGCCAGCAGCCAAGACGTTGCCGGGGAGACCCAGTACTTC; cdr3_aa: CASSQDVAGETQYF
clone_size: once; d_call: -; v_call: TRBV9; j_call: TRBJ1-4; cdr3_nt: TGTGCCAGCAGTGGGGTGAGCGGCATGGCTGAAAAACTGTTTTTT; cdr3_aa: CASSGVSGMAEKLFF
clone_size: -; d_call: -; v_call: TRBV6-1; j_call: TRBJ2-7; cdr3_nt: TGTGCCAGCAGTGAACATTGGCTAGCATCCTCCTACGAGCAGTACTTC; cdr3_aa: CASSEHWLASSYEQYF
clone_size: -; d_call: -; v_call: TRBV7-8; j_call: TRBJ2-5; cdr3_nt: TGTGCCAGCAGCTTGGGGACTGACCAAGAGACCCAGTACTTC; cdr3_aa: CASSLGTDQETQYF
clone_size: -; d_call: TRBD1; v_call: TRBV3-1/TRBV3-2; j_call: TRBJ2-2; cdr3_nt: TGTGCCAGCAGCCAAGGTCGGCAGGACAGGGGGTTTATCGGGGAGCTGTTTTTT; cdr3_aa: CASSQGRQDRGFIGELFF
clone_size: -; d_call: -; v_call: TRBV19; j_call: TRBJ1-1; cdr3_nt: TGTGCCAGTAGTAGGTCGGAGTCAGCGAACCTGAACACTGAAGCTTTCTTT; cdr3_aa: CASSRSESANLNTEAFF
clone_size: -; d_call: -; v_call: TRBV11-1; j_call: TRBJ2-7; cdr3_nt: TGTGCCAGCAGCTTAGTCCGGGCCTACGAGCAGTACTTC; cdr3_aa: CASSLVRAYEQYF
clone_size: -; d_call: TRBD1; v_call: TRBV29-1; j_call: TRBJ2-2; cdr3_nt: TGCAGCGTTGTGAGGACAGGGGTCGGGGAGCTGTTTTTT; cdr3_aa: CSVVRTGVGELFF
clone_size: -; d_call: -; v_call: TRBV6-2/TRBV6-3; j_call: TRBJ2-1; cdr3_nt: TGTGCCAGCAGTTACGATAGCGCGTCCTACAATGAGCAGTTCTTC; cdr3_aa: CASSYDSASYNEQFF
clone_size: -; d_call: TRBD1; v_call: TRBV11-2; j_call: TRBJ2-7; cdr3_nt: TGTGCCAGCAGCTTGAGGACAGGGGTTTCCTACGAGCAGTACTTC; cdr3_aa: CASSLRTGVSYEQYF
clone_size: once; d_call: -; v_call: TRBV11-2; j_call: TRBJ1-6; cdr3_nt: TGTGCCAGCAGCTTCAGCTCCTATAATTCACCCCTCCACTTT; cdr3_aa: CASSFSSYNSPLHF
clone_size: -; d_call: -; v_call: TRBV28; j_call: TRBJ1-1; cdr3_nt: TGTGCCAGCGGAGTCGGGTTTTACACTGAAGCTTTCTTT; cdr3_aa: CASGVGFYTEAFF
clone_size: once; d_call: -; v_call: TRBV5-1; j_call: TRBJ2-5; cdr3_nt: TGCGCCAGCAGCTTTCCGCAAGAGACCCAGTACTTC; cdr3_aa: CASSFPQETQYF
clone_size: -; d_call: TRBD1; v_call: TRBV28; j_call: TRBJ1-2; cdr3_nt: TGTGCCAGCAGTACAGACAGGGCTGGCTACACCTTC; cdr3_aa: CASSTDRAGYTF
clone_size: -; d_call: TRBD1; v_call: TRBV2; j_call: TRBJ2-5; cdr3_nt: TGTGCCAGCAGGGACAGGGTCCAAGAGACCCAGTACTTC; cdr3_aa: CASRDRVQETQYF
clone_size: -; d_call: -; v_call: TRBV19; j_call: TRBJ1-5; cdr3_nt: TGTGCCAGTTGCAGGGATTATAGCAATCAGCCCCAGCATTTT; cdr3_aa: CASCRDYSNQPQHF
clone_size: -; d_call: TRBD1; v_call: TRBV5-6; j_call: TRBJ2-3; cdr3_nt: TGTGCCAGCAGCAAGACAGGGGGCTTGGATACGCAGTATTTT; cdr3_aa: CASSKTGGLDTQYF
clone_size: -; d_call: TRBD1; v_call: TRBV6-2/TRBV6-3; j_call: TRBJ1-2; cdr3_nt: TGTGCCAGCAGTTACGATCCCTGGACAGGGAAAAAACCTAACTATGGCTACACCTTC; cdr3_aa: CASSYDPWTGKKPNYGYTF
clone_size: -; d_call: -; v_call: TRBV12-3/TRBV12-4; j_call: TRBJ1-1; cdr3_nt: TGTGCCAGCAGTTTGGAGGAGGCCACTGAAGCTTTCTTT; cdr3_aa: CASSLEEATEAFF
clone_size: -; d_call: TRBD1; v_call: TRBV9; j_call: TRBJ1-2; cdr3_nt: TGTGCCAGCAGCCGGACAGGTACTAACTATGGCTACACCTTC; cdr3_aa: CASSRTGTNYGYTF
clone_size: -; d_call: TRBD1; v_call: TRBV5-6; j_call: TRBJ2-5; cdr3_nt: TGTGCCAGCAGCTCCACAGGGGGCGGAGAGACCCAGTACTTC; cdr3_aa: CASSSTGGGETQYF
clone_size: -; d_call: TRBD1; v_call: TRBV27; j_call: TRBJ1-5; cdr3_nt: TGTGCCAGCGGTACAGGGGCCTCGTTAGCGCCCCAGCATTTT; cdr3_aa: CASGTGASLAPQHF
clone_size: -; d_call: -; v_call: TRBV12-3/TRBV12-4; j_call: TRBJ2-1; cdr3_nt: TGTGCCAGCAGTTTTTTTATTTCCAATGAGCAGTTCTTC; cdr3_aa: CASSFFISNEQFF
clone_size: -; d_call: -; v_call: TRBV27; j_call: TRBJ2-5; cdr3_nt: TGTGCCACCCAACGCGGGCTATCGGGAGAGACCCAGTACTTC; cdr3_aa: CATQRGLSGETQYF
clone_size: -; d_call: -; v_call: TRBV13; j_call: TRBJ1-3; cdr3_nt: TGTGCCAGCAGCTTAGATCAGGGAATGTCTGGAAACACCATATATTTT; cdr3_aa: CASSLDQGMSGNTIYF
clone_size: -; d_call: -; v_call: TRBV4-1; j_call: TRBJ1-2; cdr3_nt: TGCGCCAGCAGCCAAGATATCACCTCGGCAGGGCCGGGCTACACCTTC; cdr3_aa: CASSQDITSAGPGYTF
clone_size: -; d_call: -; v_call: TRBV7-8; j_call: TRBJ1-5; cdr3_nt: TGTGCCAGCACCAGGACAAGGAGCAATCAGCCCCAGCATTTT; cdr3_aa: CASTRTRSNQPQHF
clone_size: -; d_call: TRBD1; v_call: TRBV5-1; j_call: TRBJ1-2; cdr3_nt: TGCGCCAGCAGCTTAACAGGACAGGCCACGTATGGCTACACCTTC; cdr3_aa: CASSLTGQATYGYTF
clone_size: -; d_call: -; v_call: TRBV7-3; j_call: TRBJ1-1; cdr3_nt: TGTGCCAGCAGACCGACAGATTCGAACACTGAAGCTTTCTTT; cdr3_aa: CASRPTDSNTEAFF
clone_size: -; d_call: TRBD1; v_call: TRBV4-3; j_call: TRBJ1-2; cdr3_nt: TGCGCCAGCAGCCAGGAATTCCTAACAGGGGGGAGAGGCTACACCTTC; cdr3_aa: CASSQEFLTGGRGYTF
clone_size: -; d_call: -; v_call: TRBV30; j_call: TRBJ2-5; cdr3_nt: TGTGCCTGGAGCGGCCTTTCGGGGAGGATCGGGACCCAGTACTTC; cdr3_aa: CAWSGLSGRIGTQYF
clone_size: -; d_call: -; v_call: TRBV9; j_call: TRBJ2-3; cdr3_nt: TGTGCCAGCACCATAAGCGCGGGGGCCAACACAGATACGCAGTATTTT; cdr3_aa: CASTISAGANTDTQYF
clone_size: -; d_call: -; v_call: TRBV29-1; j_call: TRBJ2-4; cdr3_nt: TGCAGCGTTGGGGGTCAGGGGGGAAGCATTCAGTACTTC; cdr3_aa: CSVGGQGGSIQYF
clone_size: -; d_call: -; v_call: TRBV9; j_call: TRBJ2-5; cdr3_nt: TGTGCCAGCAGCATCAGACAGGAGAAAGAGACCCAGTACTTC; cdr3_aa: CASSIRQEKETQYF
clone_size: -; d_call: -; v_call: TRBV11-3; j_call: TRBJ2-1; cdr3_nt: TGTGCCAGCAGCCCCAGATCCTACAATGAGCAGTTCTTC; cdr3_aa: CASSPRSYNEQFF